What follows is one TCR beta chain and its context. This record belongs to a study of blood T cell repertoires in COVID-19. As for the study in general: Sample material is recorded as cDNA or gDNA derived from T cells, B-cell-depleted T cells, or PBMCs.

TCRdb's table, derived via immunoSEQ multiplex PCR, lists solely in-frame clones and lacks some. Here the sample spans around 97,000 clones, around 87% being singletons. The CDR3 is 16 amino acids. Per the germline V gene, CDR1 is MNHEY and CDR2 is SMNVEV (reference sequence). V was pared by 6 bases and J by 7 bases, with 22 bases between. The genes are TRBV27 and TRBJ2-1; possible D gene TRBD2, 6 bases. The TCR originated in a human donor in a cohort sampled during active COVID-19. The sample taken for sequencing was peripheral blood. The chain's CDR3 is CASRPVPGSGRNEQFF. DNA of the CDR3: TGTGCCAGCAGGCCCGTACCGGGATCGGGGAGGAATGAGCAGTTCTTC.